The rows below give T cell receptor beta chains drawn from one sample of a study of T cells in Graves' hyperthyroidism and ophthalmopathy. In TCRdb, the multiplex PCR reads were re-called with MiXCR into one record per CDR3 protein. The top ten clones hold more than 25% of a sample with over 700,000 distinct CDR3 sequences, around 40% of them seen once. The source material was blood. The receptor set was obtained from a woman aged 35 to 49 with Graves' hyperthyroidism. The CDR3 runs from the conserved cysteine through the conserved F or W. The D gene is left open where the match is weak. Rows may omit the clone size; those that give it use once, few, many or a size class.

>TRBJ2-7|16|NA|NA|TRBV24-1
TGTGCCACCAGTGATCCGGACAGCAAGCGACCCTACGAGCAGTACTTC
CATSDPDSKRPYEQYF
>TRBJ2-2|15|few|NA|TRBV24-1
TGTGCCACCAGTGCAAGGACAGAGAACACCGGGGAGCTGTTTTTT
CATSARTENTGELFF
>TRBJ2-1|13|NA|NA|TRBV29-1
TGCAGCGTTGGTTATTGGTCCTACAATGAGCAGTTCTTC
CSVGYWSYNEQFF
>TRBJ1-2|15|few|TRBD1|TRBV5-1
TGCGCCAGCAGCCAAGGACAGGGAACCTTCTATGGCTACACCTTC
CASSQGQGTFYGYTF
>TRBJ1-5|15|NA|TRBD1|TRBV7-2
TGTGCCAGCAGCCCGCCGGGGACAGTTAATCAGCCCCAGCATTTT
CASSPPGTVNQPQHF
>TRBJ2-7|15|few|TRBD1|TRBV14
TGTGCCAGCAGCCGGTGGACAGGGGGGTCCTACGAGCAGTACTTC
CASSRWTGGSYEQYF
>TRBJ2-7|14|many|TRBD1|TRBV20-1
TGCAGTGCTAGAGCAGGGACAGGGGGAAACGAGCAGTACTTC
CSARAGTGGNEQYF
>TRBJ2-2|18|NA|TRBD2|TRBV25-1
TGTGCCAGCAGTGCTGGACTAGCGGGGGGGCGGCTCTCCGGGGAGCTGTTTTTT
CASSAGLAGGRLSGELFF
>TRBJ2-7|12|NA|NA|TRBV7-9
TGTGCCAGCAGCTCCGTAGTTCACGAGCAGTACTTC
CASSSVVHEQYF
>TRBJ1-5|14|many|NA|TRBV7-9
TGTGCCAGCAGCTCGGGACGGTGGGAACAGCCCCAGCATTTT
CASSSGRWEQPQHF
>TRBJ2-5|14|NA|TRBD2|TRBV27
TGTGCCAGCCGTTTAGCGGGTCTTAGAGAGACCCAGTACTTC
CASRLAGLRETQYF
>TRBJ1-1|15|many|TRBD1|TRBV2
TGTGCCAGCAGTGCCGGACAGGGACCGAACACTGAAGCTTTCTTT
CASSAGQGPNTEAFF
>TRBJ1-1|15|many|NA|TRBV9
TGTGCCAGCAGCGCGATCCCCGACAGGAACACTGAAGCTTTCTTT
CASSAIPDRNTEAFF
>TRBJ1-4|18|NA|NA|TRBV7-2
TGTGCCAGCAGCCCAATATGGGTAGACAGGCACACTAATGAAAAACTGTTTTTT
CASSPIWVDRHTNEKLFF
>TRBJ2-7|12|few|NA|TRBV6-2/TRBV6-3
TGTGCCAGCACGAGCGAGACCTACGAGCAGTACTTC
CASTSETYEQYF
>TRBJ1-2|14|few|TRBD1|TRBV6-5
TGTGCCAGCACGGGGGACAGGGGTAGAGGTGGCTACACCTTC
CASTGDRGRGGYTF
>TRBJ2-7|16|NA|TRBD1|TRBV7-2
TGTGCCAGCAGGGACCCTTGGGACAGCGGAGCCTACGAGCAGTACTTC
CASRDPWDSGAYEQYF
>TRBJ1-1|17|NA|TRBD1|TRBV20-1
TGCAGTGCTAGAGATTCACAGGGGTTTCCTTTGAACACTGAAGCTTTCTTT
CSARDSQGFPLNTEAFF
>TRBJ2-1|12|NA|NA|TRBV7-3
TGTGCCAGCAGCTGGGAGAGTGTTGAGCAGTTCTTC
CASSWESVEQFF
>TRBJ1-2|14|NA|NA|TRBV24-1
TGTGCCACCAGTGATTTGCCAGGGATTGGAGGCTACACCTTC
CATSDLPGIGGYTF
>TRBJ2-5|13|many|NA|TRBV10-1
TGCGCCAGCAGTGGGACGGACCAAGAGACCCAGTACTTC
CASSGTDQETQYF
>TRBJ2-7|14|NA|TRBD2|TRBV20-1
TGCAGTGCTAGAGAGGGGGGGACGAGGTGGGAGCAGTACTTC
CSAREGGTRWEQYF
>TRBJ1-2|16|NA|NA|TRBV15
TGTGCCACCAGCAGTTACTCGGGGGAGTCTAACTATGGCTACACCTTC
CATSSYSGESNYGYTF
>TRBJ2-5|13|many|NA|TRBV6-5
TGTGCCAGCAGTGATGGAGGCAGAGAGACCCAGTACTTC
CASSDGGRETQYF
>TRBJ2-7|14|NA|NA|TRBV7-9
TGTGCCAGCAGCCACCGGGGCGTGACCTACGAGCAGTACTTC
CASSHRGVTYEQYF
>TRBJ1-6|14|NA|NA|TRBV11-2
TGTGCCAGCAGCTTATTCAGGGGTAATTCACCCCTCCACTTT
CASSLFRGNSPLHF
>TRBJ1-5|15|few|TRBD1|TRBV6-5
TGTGCCAGCAGTTACACCCAGGGGGTAGGTCAGCCCCAGCATTTT
CASSYTQGVGQPQHF
>TRBJ1-1|13|many|NA|TRBV5-1
TGCGCCAGCAGTTACGATACGAACACTGAAGCTTTCTTT
CASSYDTNTEAFF
>TRBJ2-7|14|NA|NA|TRBV6-1
TGTGCCAGCAGTGGTGACAGGTACTCCTACGAGCAGTACTTC
CASSGDRYSYEQYF
>TRBJ1-2|13|once|NA|TRBV7-9
TGTGCCAGTAAATCGGGGGGCGACTATGGCTACACCTTC
CASKSGGDYGYTF
>TRBJ2-6|15|NA|NA|TRBV7-3
TGTGCCAGCAGCGTAGATTTGGGGGGGGCCAACGTCCTGACTTTC
CASSVDLGGANVLTF
>TRBJ2-3|14|few|TRBD1|TRBV2
TGTGCCAGCAGCCGGGGACAGAGCACAGATACGCAGTATTTT
CASSRGQSTDTQYF
>TRBJ1-2|11|many|TRBD1|TRBV29-1
TGCAGCGTGGACAGGAACTATGGCTACACCTTC
CSVDRNYGYTF
>TRBJ2-5|14|NA|NA|TRBV10-1
TGTGCCAGCAGCCAAGATCTCGCTTCAGAGACCCAGTACTTC
CASSQDLASETQYF
>TRBJ1-2|11|many|NA|TRBV19
TGTGCCAGTAGTGAGGGAGGAGGCTACACCTTC
CASSEGGGYTF
>TRBJ1-5|12|many|TRBD1|TRBV19
TGTGCCAGTAGACACAGGGGTTTCGAGGTGGTTTTT
CASRHRGFEVVF
>TRBJ1-5|13|few|NA|TRBV6-5
TGTGCCATCAGAAGGGACGGCAATCAGCCCCAGCATTTT
CAIRRDGNQPQHF
>TRBJ1-2|19|NA|NA|TRBV5-1
TGCGCCAGCAGCCAGATGTTGGCGGTACAAGGATCTACTAACTATGGCTACACCTTC
CASSQMLAVQGSTNYGYTF
>TRBJ2-7|14|few|TRBD1|TRBV7-2
TGTGCCAGTGCAGCCGGACAGGGGACCTACGAGCAGTACTTC
CASAAGQGTYEQYF
>TRBJ1-1|14|many|NA|TRBV19
TGTGCCAGTAGTATAGATGGTGTGAACACTGAAGCTTTCTTT
CASSIDGVNTEAFF
>TRBJ1-6|15|many|NA|TRBV4-3
TGCGCCAGCAGCGAGAGGGAGGGCGCGAATTCACCCCTCCACTTT
CASSEREGANSPLHF
>TRBJ1-6|16|few|NA|TRBV6-5
TGTGCCAGCAGTTATTCCCGCGCAACGGGGTTGTCACCCCTCCACTTT
CASSYSRATGLSPLHF
>TRBJ2-7|13|many|NA|TRBV19
TGTGCCAGTAGTATAGATCGGGGCTACGAGCAGTACTTC
CASSIDRGYEQYF
>TRBJ2-5|16|once|NA|TRBV5-6
TGTGCCAGCAGCTCACCACAGGGAGGCGAAGGAGAGACCCAGTACTTC
CASSSPQGGEGETQYF
>TRBJ2-7|13|few|NA|TRBV10-2
TGTGCCAGCAGACTCGGTTGGGGGAACGAGCAGTACTTC
CASRLGWGNEQYF
>TRBJ2-3|18|NA|TRBD2|TRBV15
TGTGCCACCAGCAGGGGACTAGCGGGGGATTCGGGCACAGATACGCAGTATTTT
CATSRGLAGDSGTDTQYF
>TRBJ2-7|17|NA|TRBD1|TRBV19
TGTGCCAGTAGTATGGGGACAGGGGGCGCGGTGTTGAGCGAGCAGTACTTC
CASSMGTGGAVLSEQYF